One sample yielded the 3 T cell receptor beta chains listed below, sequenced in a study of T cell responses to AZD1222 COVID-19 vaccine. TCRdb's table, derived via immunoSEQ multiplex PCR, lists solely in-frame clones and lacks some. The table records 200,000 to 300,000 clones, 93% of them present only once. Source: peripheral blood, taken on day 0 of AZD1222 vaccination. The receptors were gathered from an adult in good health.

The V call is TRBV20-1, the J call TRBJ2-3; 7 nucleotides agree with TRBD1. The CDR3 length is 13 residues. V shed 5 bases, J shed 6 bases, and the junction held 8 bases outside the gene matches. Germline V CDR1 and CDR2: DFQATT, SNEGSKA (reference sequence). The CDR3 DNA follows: TGCAGTGCTGGTGACAGGGCCAGGGATACGCAGTATTTT. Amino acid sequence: CSAGDRARDTQYF.

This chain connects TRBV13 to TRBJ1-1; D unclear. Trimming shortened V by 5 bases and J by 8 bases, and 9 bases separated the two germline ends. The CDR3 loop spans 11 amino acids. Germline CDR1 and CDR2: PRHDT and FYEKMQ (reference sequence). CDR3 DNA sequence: TGTGCCAGCAGCCAACAAATGGAAGCTTTCTTT. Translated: CASSQQMEAFF.

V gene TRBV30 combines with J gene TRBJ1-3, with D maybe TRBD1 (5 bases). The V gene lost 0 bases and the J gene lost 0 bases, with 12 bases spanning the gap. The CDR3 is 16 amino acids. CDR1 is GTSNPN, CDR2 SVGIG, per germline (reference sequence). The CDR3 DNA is TGTGCCTGGAGTGTAGAGGGGACCTTCTCTGGAAACACCATATATTTT. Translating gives CAWSVEGTFSGNTIYF. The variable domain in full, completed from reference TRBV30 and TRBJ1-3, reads SQTIHQWPATLVQPVGSPLSLECTVEGTSNPNLYWYRQAAGRGLQLLFYSVGIGQISSEVPQNLSASRPQDRQFILSSKKLLLSDSGFYLCAWSVEGTFSGNTIYFGEGSWLTVV.